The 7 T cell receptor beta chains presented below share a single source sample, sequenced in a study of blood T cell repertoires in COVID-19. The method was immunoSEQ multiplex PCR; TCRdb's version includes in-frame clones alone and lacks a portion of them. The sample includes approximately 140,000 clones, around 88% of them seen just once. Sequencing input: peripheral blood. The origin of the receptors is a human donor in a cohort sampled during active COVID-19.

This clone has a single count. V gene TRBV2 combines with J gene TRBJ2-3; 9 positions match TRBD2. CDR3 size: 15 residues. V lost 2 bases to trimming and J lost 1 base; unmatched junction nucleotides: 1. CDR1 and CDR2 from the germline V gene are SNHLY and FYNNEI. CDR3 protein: CASSEIAGGTDTQYF. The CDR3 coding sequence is TGTGCCAGCAGTGAAATAGCGGGGGGCACAGATACGCAGTATTTT.

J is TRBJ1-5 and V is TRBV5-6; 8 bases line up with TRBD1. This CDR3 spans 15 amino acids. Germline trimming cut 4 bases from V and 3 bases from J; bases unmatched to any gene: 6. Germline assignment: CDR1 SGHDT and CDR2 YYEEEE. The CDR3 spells CASSRLDRDNQPQHF. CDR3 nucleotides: TGTGCCAGCAGCCGTTTGGACAGGGACAATCAGCCCCAGCATTTT. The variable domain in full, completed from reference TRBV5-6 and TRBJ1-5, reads DAGVTQSPTHLIKTRGQQVTLRCSPKSGHDTVSWYQQALGQGPQFIFQYYEEEERQRGNFPDRFSGHQFPNYSSELNVNALLLGDSALYLCASSRLDRDNQPQHFGDGTRLSIL.

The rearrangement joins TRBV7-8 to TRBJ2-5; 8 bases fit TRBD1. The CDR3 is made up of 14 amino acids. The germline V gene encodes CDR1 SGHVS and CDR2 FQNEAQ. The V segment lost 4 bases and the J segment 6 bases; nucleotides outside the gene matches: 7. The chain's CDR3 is CASSSGQGGKTQYF. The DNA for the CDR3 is TGTGCCAGCAGCTCTGGACAGGGTGGAAAGACCCAGTACTTC.

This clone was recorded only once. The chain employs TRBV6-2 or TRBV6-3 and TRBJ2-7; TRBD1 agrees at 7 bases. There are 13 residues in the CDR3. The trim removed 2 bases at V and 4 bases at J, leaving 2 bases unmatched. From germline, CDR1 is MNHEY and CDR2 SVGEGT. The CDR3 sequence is CASSYDRAYEQYF. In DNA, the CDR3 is TGTGCCAGCAGTTACGACAGGGCGTACGAGCAGTACTTC.

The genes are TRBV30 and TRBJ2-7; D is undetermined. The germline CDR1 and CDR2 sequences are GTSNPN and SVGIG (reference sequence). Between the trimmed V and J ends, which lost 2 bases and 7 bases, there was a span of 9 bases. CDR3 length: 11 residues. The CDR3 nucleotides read TGTGCCTGGAGTAGGCCTAGGGAGCAGTACTTC. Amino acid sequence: CAWSRPREQYF.

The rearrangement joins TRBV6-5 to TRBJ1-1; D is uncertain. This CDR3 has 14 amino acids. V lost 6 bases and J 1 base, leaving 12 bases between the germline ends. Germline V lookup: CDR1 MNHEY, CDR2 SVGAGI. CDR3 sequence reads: CASSLGSGNTEAFF. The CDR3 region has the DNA TGTGCCAGCAGCCTCGGGTCGGGGAACACTGAAGCTTTCTTT.

The CDR3 nucleotides are TGTGCCAGCAGCTTAGGGTCTGTTGGGGCCCAAGAGACCCAGTACTTC. This codes for CASSLGSVGAQETQYF. The genes are TRBV7-9 and TRBJ2-5; a weak D match, TRBD1 (5 bases). In germline, CDR1 is SEHNR, CDR2 FQNEAQ (reference sequence). The V end was cut by 1 base, the J end by 1 base, with 13 bases between. This CDR3 is 16 amino acids long.